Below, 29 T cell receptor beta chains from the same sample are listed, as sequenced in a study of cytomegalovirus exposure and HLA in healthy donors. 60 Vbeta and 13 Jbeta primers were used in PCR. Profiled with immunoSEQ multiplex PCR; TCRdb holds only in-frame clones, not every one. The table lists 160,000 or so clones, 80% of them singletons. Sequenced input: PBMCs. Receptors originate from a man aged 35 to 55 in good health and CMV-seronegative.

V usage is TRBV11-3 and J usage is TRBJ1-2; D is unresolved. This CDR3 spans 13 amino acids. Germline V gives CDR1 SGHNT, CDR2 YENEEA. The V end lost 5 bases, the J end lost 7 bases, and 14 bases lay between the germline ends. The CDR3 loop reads CASSPEGTAGYTF. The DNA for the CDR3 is TGTGCCAGCAGCCCAGAGGGAACGGCTGGCTACACCTTC.

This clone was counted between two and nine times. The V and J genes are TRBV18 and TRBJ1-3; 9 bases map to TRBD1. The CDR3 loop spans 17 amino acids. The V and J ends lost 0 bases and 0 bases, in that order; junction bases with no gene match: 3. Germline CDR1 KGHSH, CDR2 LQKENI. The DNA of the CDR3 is TGTGCCAGCTCACCACCGGGACAGGGTCCCTCTGGAAACACCATATATTTT. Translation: CASSPPGQGPSGNTIYF.

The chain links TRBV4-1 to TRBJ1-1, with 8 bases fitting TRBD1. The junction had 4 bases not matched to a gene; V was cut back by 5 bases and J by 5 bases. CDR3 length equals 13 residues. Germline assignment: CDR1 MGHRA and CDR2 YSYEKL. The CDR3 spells CASSRGQETEAFF. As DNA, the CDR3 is TGCGCCAGCAGCAGGGGACAGGAGACTGAAGCTTTCTTT.

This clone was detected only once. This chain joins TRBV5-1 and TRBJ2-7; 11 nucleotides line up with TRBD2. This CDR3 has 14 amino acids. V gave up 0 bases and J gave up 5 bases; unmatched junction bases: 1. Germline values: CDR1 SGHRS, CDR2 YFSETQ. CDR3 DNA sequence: TGCGCCAGCAGCTTGGTAGCGGGGGGGGACGAGCAGTACTTC. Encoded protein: CASSLVAGGDEQYF. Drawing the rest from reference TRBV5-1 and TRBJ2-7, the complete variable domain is KAGVTQTPRYLIKTRGQQVTLSCSPISGHRSVSWYQQTPGQGLQFLFEYFSETQRNKGNFPGRFSGRQFSNSRSEMNVSTLELGDSALYLCASSLVAGGDEQYFGPGTRLTVT.

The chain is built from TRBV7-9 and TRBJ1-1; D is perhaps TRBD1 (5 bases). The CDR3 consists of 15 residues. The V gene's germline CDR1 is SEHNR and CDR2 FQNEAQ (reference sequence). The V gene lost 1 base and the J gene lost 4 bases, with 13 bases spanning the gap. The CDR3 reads CASSLGVGGVTEAFF. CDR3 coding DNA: TGTGCCAGCAGCTTAGGAGTGGGGGGGGTCACTGAAGCTTTCTTT.

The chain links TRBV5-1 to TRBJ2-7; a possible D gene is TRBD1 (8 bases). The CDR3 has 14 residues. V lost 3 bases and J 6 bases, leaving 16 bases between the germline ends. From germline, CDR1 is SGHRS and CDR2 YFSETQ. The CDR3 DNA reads TGCGCCAGCAGCTCGAAGGACAGGGAGGGCGAGCAGTACTTC. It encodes CASSSKDREGEQYF.

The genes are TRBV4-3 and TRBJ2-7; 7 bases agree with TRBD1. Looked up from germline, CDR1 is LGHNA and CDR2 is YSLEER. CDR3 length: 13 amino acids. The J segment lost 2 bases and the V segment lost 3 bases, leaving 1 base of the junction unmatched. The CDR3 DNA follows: TGCGCCAGCAGCCATGACAGGGCCTACGAGCAGTACTTC. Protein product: CASSHDRAYEQYF.

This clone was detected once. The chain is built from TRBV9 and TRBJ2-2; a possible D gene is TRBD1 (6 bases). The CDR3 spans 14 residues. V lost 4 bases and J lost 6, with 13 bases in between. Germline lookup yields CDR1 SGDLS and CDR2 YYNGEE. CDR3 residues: CASSINRVPGELFF. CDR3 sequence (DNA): TGTGCCAGCAGCATCAACAGGGTACCCGGGGAGCTGTTTTTT.

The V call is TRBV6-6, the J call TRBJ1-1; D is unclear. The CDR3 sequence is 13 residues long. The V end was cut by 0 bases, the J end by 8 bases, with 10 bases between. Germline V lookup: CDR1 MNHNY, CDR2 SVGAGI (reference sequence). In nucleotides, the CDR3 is TGTGCCAGCAGTTACTCTTCTGCACAAGAAGCTTTCTTT. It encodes CASSYSSAQEAFF.

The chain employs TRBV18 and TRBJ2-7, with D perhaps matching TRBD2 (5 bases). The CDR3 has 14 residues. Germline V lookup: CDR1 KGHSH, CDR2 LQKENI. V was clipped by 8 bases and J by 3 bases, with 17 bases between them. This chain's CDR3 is CASAPDGGGYEQYF. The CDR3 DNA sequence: TGTGCCAGCGCTCCGGACGGAGGTGGCTACGAGCAGTACTTC.

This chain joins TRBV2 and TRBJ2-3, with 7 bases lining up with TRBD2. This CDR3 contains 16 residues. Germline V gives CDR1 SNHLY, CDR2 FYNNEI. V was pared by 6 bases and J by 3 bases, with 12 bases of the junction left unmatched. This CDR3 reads CASSRTSGALTDTQYF. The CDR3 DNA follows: TGTGCCAGCAGCCGGACTAGTGGGGCTTTAACAGATACGCAGTATTTT.

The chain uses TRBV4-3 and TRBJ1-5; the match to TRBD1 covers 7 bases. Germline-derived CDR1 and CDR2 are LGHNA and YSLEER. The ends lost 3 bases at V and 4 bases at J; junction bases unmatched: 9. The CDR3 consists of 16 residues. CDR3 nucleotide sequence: TGCGCCAGCAGCCAGGACAGGACATCGGGAAATCAGCCCCAGCATTTT. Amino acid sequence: CASSQDRTSGNQPQHF.

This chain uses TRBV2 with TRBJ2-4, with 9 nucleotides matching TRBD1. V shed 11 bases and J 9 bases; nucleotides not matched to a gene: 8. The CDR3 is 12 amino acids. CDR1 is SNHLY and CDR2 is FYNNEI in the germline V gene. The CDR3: CAGTGTGLIQYF. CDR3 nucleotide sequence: TGTGCCGGAACCGGGACAGGGCTCATTCAGTACTTC. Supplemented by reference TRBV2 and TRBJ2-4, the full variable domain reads EPEVTQTPSHQVTQMGQEVILRCVPISNHLYFYWYRQILGQKVEFLVSFYNNEISEKSEIFDDQFSVERPDGSNFTLKIRSTKLEDSAMYFCAGTGTGLIQYFGAGTRLSVL.

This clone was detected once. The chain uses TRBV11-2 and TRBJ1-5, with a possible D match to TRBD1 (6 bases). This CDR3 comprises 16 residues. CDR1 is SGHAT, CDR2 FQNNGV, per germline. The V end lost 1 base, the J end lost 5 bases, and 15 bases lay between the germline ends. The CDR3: CASSLGSGTRDQPQHF. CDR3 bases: TGTGCCAGCAGCTTAGGGTCGGGGACACGGGATCAGCCCCAGCATTTT.

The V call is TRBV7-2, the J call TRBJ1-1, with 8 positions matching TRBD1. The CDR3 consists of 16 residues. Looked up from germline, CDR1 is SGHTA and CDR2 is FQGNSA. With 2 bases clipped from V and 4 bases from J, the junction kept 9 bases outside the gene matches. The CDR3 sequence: CASSLLRQGAGTEAFF. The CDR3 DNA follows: TGTGCCAGCAGCTTATTACGGCAGGGGGCCGGCACTGAAGCTTTCTTT.

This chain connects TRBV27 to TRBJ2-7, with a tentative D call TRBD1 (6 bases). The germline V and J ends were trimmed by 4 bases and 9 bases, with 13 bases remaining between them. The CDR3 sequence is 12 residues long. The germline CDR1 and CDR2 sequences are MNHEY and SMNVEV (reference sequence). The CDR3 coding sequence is TGTGCCAGCAGTTCTCGGACAGCCCGGCAGTACTTC. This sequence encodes CASSSRTARQYF.

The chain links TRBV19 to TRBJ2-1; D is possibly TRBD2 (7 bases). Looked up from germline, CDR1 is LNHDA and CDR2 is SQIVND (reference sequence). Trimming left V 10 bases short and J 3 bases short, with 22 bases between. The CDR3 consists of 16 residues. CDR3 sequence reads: CATLPGGGYLYNEQFF. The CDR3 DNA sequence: TGTGCCACCCTCCCGGGGGGCGGCTACCTCTACAATGAGCAGTTCTTC.

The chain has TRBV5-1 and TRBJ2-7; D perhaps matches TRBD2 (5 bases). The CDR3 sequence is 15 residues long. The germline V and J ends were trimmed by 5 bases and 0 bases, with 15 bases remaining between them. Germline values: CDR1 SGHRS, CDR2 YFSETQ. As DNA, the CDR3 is TGCGCCAGCAGGCTTAGCGCCAGGAGCTCCTACGAGCAGTACTTC. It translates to CASRLSARSSYEQYF.

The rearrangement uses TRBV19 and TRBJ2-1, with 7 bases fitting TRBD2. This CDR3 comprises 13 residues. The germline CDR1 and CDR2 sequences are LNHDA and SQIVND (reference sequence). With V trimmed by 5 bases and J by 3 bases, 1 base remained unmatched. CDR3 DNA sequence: TGTGCCAGTAGTGGGGACTACTACAATGAGCAGTTCTTC. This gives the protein CASSGDYYNEQFF.

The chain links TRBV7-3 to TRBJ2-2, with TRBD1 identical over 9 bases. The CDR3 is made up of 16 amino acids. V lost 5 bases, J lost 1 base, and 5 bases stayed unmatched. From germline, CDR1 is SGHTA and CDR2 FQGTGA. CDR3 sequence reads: CASSPRTGENTGELFF. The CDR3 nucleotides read TGTGCCAGCAGCCCACGGACAGGGGAGAACACCGGGGAGCTGTTTTTT.

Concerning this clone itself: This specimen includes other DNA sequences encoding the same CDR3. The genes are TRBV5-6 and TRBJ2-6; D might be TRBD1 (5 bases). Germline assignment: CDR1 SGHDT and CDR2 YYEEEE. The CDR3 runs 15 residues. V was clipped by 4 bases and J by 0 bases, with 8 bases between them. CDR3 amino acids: CASSLDNSGANVLTF. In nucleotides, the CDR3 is TGTGCCAGCAGCCTGGACAACTCTGGGGCCAACGTCCTGACTTTC.

Here the CDR3 DNA reads TGTGCCAGCACTCGAGAAAGCACAGATACGCAGTATTTT. This translates into CASTRESTDTQYF. The chain has TRBV19 and TRBJ2-3; D call uncertain. Germline V gives CDR1 LNHDA, CDR2 SQIVND (reference sequence). Deletions cut 9 bases from V and 0 bases from J, with 10 bases between. The CDR3 consists of 13 residues.

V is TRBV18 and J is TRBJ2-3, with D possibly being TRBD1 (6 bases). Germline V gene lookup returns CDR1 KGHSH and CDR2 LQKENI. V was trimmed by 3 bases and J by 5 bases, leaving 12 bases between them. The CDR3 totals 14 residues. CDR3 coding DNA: TGTGCCAGCTCACCGGACAGCATACGAGATACGCAGTATTTT. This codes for CASSPDSIRDTQYF.

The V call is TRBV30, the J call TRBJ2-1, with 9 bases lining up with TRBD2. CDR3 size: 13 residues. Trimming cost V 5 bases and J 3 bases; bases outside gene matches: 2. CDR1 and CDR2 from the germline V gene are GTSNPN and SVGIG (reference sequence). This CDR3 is CAWAGGHYNEQFF. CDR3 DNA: TGTGCCTGGGCGGGAGGGCACTACAATGAGCAGTTCTTC. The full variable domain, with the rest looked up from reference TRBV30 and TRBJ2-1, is SQTIHQWPATLVQPVGSPLSLECTVEGTSNPNLYWYRQAAGRGLQLLFYSVGIGQISSEVPQNLSASRPQDRQFILSSKKLLLSDSGFYLCAWAGGHYNEQFFGPGTRLTVL.

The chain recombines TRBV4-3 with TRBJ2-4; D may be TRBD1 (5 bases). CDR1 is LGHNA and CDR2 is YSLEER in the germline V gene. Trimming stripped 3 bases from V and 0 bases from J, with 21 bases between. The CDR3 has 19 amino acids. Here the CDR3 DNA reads TGCGCCAGCAGCCATAAGATTGCCGACAGACTCCTAGCCAAAAACATTCAGTACTTC. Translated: CASSHKIADRLLAKNIQYF.

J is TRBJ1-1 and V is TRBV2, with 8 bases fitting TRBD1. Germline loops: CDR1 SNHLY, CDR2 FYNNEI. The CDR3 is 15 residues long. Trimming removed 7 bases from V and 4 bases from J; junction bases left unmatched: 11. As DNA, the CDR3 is TGTGCCAGCAAACTGACAGGGGATCAGGGCACTGAAGCTTTCTTT. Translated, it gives CASKLTGDQGTEAFF.

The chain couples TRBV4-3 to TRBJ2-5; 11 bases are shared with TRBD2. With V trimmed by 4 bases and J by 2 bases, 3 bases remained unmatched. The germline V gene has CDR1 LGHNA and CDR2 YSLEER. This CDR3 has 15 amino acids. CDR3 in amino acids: CASSPRTSGQETQYF. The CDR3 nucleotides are TGCGCCAGCAGCCCCCGGACTAGCGGGCAAGAGACCCAGTACTTC.

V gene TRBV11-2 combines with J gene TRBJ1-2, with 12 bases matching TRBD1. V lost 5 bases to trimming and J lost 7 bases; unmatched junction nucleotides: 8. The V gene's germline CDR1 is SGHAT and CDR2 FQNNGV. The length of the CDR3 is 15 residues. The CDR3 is CASSRSGTGGSGYTF. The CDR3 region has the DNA TGTGCCAGCAGCCGTTCTGGGACAGGGGGCAGTGGCTACACCTTC.

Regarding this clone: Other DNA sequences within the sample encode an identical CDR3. For the CDR3, the DNA is TGCAGCGCGAGCCGCGGAGGCGGGAACACTGAAGCTTTCTTT. It specifies CSASRGGGNTEAFF. This chain joins TRBV29-1 and TRBJ1-1; D is unresolved. Germline V gene lookup returns CDR1 SQVTM and CDR2 ANQGSEA. This CDR3 region has 14 residues. V shed 7 bases and J shed 1 base, with 16 bases lying between them. Full variable domain (missing parts from reference TRBV29-1 and TRBJ1-1): SAVISQKPSRDICQRGTSLTIQCQVDSQVTMMFWYRQQPGQSLTLIATANQGSEATYESGFVIDKFPISRPNLTFSTLTVSNMSPEDSSIYLCSASRGGGNTEAFFGQGTRLTVV.